A selection of T cell receptor beta chains follows, all from one sample in a study of blood T cell repertoires in COVID-19. This table comes from immunoSEQ multiplex PCR, and its TCRdb copy is limited to in-frame clones, with some not included. Of tens of thousands of clones listed, 75% to 80% are singletons. Input material: peripheral blood. The receptors shown here come from a human donor in a cohort sampled during active COVID-19. Both conserved end residues are part of each CDR3. D genes are given only for firm matches. Only some rows state a clone size, as once, few, many or a class for expanded clones.

clone_size: .
j_call: TRBJ2-1
d_call: .
v_call: TRBV2
cdr3_aa: CASRKPGNNEQFF
cdr3_nt: TGTGCCAGCCGAAAACCCGGTAACAATGAGCAGTTCTTC

clone_size: .
j_call: TRBJ2-1
d_call: .
v_call: TRBV3-1/TRBV3-2
cdr3_aa: CASSQIVYRHSENEQFF
cdr3_nt: TGTGCCAGCAGCCAAATTGTTTACAGACATAGCGAGAATGAGCAGTTCTTC

clone_size: .
j_call: TRBJ1-1
d_call: .
v_call: TRBV7-9
cdr3_aa: CASSLVDTTEAFF
cdr3_nt: TGTGCCAGCAGCTTAGTGGACACCACTGAAGCTTTCTTT

clone_size: .
j_call: TRBJ2-5
d_call: TRBD2
v_call: TRBV11-2
cdr3_aa: CASSPRWGGGQETQYF
cdr3_nt: TGTGCCAGCAGCCCCCGGTGGGGGGGTGGCCAAGAGACCCAGTACTTC

clone_size: .
j_call: TRBJ1-4
d_call: TRBD1
v_call: TRBV30
cdr3_aa: CAWRRQGLNEKLFF
cdr3_nt: TGTGCCTGGAGGCGACAGGGCCTTAATGAAAAACTGTTTTTT

clone_size: once
j_call: TRBJ2-3
d_call: TRBD2
v_call: TRBV11-1
cdr3_aa: CASSPGLAGHTDTQYF
cdr3_nt: TGTGCCAGCAGCCCTGGACTAGCGGGACACACAGATACGCAGTATTTT

clone_size: .
j_call: TRBJ2-7
d_call: .
v_call: TRBV10-3
cdr3_aa: CAISGTPSYEQYF
cdr3_nt: TGTGCCATCAGCGGGACACCTTCCTACGAGCAGTACTTC

clone_size: .
j_call: TRBJ2-5
d_call: TRBD2
v_call: TRBV29-1
cdr3_aa: CSFFSGQETQYF
cdr3_nt: TGCAGCTTCTTTAGCGGGCAAGAGACCCAGTACTTC

clone_size: .
j_call: TRBJ1-6
d_call: .
v_call: TRBV2
cdr3_aa: CASREGGGSPLHF
cdr3_nt: TGTGCCAGCAGGGAGGGAGGCGGTTCACCCCTCCACTTT

clone_size: .
j_call: TRBJ2-3
d_call: TRBD1
v_call: TRBV5-4
cdr3_aa: CASSSGQATDTQYF
cdr3_nt: TGTGCCAGCAGCTCGGGACAGGCCACAGATACGCAGTATTTT

clone_size: .
j_call: TRBJ2-3
d_call: .
v_call: TRBV21-1
cdr3_aa: CASMGGRAETDTQYF
cdr3_nt: TGTGCCAGCATGGGCGGGAGGGCGGAGACAGATACGCAGTATTTT

clone_size: .
j_call: TRBJ2-7
d_call: .
v_call: TRBV27
cdr3_aa: CASSSLSYEQYF
cdr3_nt: TGTGCCAGCAGTTCTCTCTCCTACGAGCAGTACTTC

clone_size: .
j_call: TRBJ2-1
d_call: .
v_call: TRBV24-1
cdr3_aa: CATSDLGARGRNEQFF
cdr3_nt: TGTGCCACCAGTGATTTGGGGGCTCGAGGGAGGAATGAGCAGTTCTTC

clone_size: .
j_call: TRBJ1-5
d_call: .
v_call: TRBV30
cdr3_aa: CAWSPQYNQPQHF
cdr3_nt: TGTGCCTGGAGCCCACAGTACAATCAGCCCCAGCATTTT

clone_size: .
j_call: TRBJ1-2
d_call: .
v_call: TRBV10-3
cdr3_aa: CAISESPGQPSYGYTF
cdr3_nt: TGTGCCATCAGTGAGTCGCCCGGACAGCCATCCTATGGCTACACCTTC

clone_size: .
j_call: TRBJ1-1
d_call: TRBD1
v_call: TRBV28
cdr3_aa: CASSSLQGAGSTEAFF
cdr3_nt: TGTGCCAGCAGTTCCTTACAGGGGGCAGGGAGCACTGAAGCTTTCTTT

clone_size: .
j_call: TRBJ2-3
d_call: TRBD2
v_call: TRBV4-2
cdr3_aa: CASSRQPGLAGDTQYF
cdr3_nt: TGTGCCAGCAGCCGACAACCGGGACTAGCGGGAGATACGCAGTATTTT

clone_size: once
j_call: TRBJ2-1
d_call: TRBD1
v_call: TRBV5-6
cdr3_aa: CASSQTGTEIYNEQFF
cdr3_nt: TGTGCCAGCAGCCAAACCGGGACAGAGATTTACAATGAGCAGTTCTTC

clone_size: .
j_call: TRBJ1-4
d_call: .
v_call: TRBV15
cdr3_aa: CATSLTSSVNEKLFF
cdr3_nt: TGTGCCACCAGCCTAACCAGTAGCGTAAATGAAAAACTGTTTTTT

clone_size: .
j_call: TRBJ1-1
d_call: .
v_call: TRBV7-8
cdr3_aa: CASSLDLAGLRPEAFF
cdr3_nt: TGTGCCAGCAGCTTAGATTTGGCAGGGTTGCGTCCTGAAGCTTTCTTT

clone_size: few
j_call: TRBJ1-2
d_call: .
v_call: TRBV2
cdr3_aa: CASTSHGVYGYTF
cdr3_nt: TGTGCCAGCACCTCCCACGGGGTCTATGGCTACACCTTC

clone_size: .
j_call: TRBJ2-5
d_call: TRBD2
v_call: TRBV5-1
cdr3_aa: CASSLGWTSVETQYF
cdr3_nt: TGCGCCAGCAGCTTGGGCTGGACTAGCGTGGAGACCCAGTACTTC